These 27 T cell receptor beta chains were sequenced from one sample in a study of tumor-infiltrating lymphocytes in oesophageal squamous cell carcinoma. TCRdb reanalysed the PCR reads using MiXCR and keeps one entry per CDR3 protein. The table lists about 22,000 distinct CDR3 sequences, around 39% of them singletons. The sample was esophageal tumor tissue. These TCRs come from a male donor with esophageal squamous cell carcinoma.

The chain recombines TRBV28 with TRBJ2-4; 10 positions match TRBD1. The J call may be mistaken, given a closer DNA end match to TRBJ2-7. The CDR3 has 16 amino acids. The germline CDR1 and CDR2 sequences are MDHEN and SYDVKM. The CDR3 loop reads CASSLPGTGDSYEQYF. The CDR3 DNA reads as TGTGCCAGCAGTTTACCCGGGACAGGGGATTCCTACGAGCAGTACTTC.

This clonotype ranks as medium-sized. In nucleotides, the CDR3 is TGTGCCAGCAGCTCGTATCGGGACCTCGGAATACAGACCCAGTACTTC. Its protein product is CASSSYRDLGIQTQYF. The rearrangement links TRBV7-8 to TRBJ2-5; D possibly matches TRBD1 or TRBD2 (5 bases each). CDR3 length: 16 amino acids. From germline, CDR1 is SGHVS and CDR2 FQNEAQ. The V end was cut by 4 bases, the J end by 6 bases, with 21 bases between.

This clonotype occurred many times. V usage is TRBV6-2 or TRBV6-3 and J usage is TRBJ1-1; the D gene is possibly TRBD1 (6 bases). This CDR3 comprises 17 residues. CDR1 and CDR2 from the germline V gene are MNHEY and SVGEGT. V lost 0 bases, J lost 0 bases, and 14 bases lay in between. CDR3: CASSYSGLRGVNTEAFF. The CDR3 DNA is TGTGCCAGCAGTTACTCCGGACTGAGGGGGGTGAACACTGAAGCTTTCTTT.

About this clonotype itself: This may be a read error, as it is one base from a much larger clone. This chain uses TRBV9 with TRBJ1-5; D is unresolved. Germline CDR1 is SGDLS and CDR2 is YYNGEE. The CDR3 is 14 amino acids. Trimming cost V 0 bases and J 2 bases, with 6 bases left between them. This CDR3 reads CASSVDLGNQPQHF. CDR3 DNA sequence: TGTGCCAGCAGCGTAGACCTCGGCAATCAGCCCCAGCATTTT.

By frequency in the sample, this clonotype is medium-sized. The rearrangement joins TRBV28 to TRBJ2-7; D possibly corresponds to TRBD2 (5 bases). Germline CDR1 is MDHEN and CDR2 is SYDVKM. V was cut by 4 bases and J by 2 bases, with 9 bases left in between. This CDR3 comprises 13 residues. The CDR3 is CASSSLVPYEQYF. The CDR3 DNA reads as TGTGCCAGCAGTTCACTAGTCCCCTACGAGCAGTACTTC.

This clonotype has just a few counts. This chain uses TRBV10-2 with TRBJ2-2, with TRBD2 matching 12 bases. This CDR3 contains 17 residues. Germline CDR1 is WSHSY and CDR2 is SAAADI. The ends lost 2 bases at V and 1 base at J; junction bases unmatched: 2. Written as DNA, the CDR3 is TGCGCCAGCAGTGAGGCTAGCGGGAGGGAGAACACCGGGGAGCTGTTTTTT. Translation gives CASSEASGRENTGELFF.

The rearrangement links TRBV7-3 to TRBJ2-6, with TRBD2 matching 9 bases. The end of the DNA fits TRBJ2-1 better, so the J call may be wrong. This CDR3 is 14 amino acids long. The germline gives CDR1 SGHTA, CDR2 FQGTGA. Written as DNA, the CDR3 is TGTGCCAAGTCGAGGCTAGCGGGGTACAATGAGCAGTTCTTC. It encodes CAKSRLAGYNEQFF.

The CDR3: CARGTARTDTQYF. CDR3 bases: TGCGCCAGAGGGACAGCACGCACAGATACGCAGTATTTT. The chain employs TRBV10-2 and TRBJ2-3; 7 positions agree with TRBD1. CDR3 length: 13 amino acids. Germline values: CDR1 WSHSY, CDR2 SAAADI. Unmatched junction bases numbered 4, after V lost 9 bases and J lost 1 base.

This clonotype was observed a few times. This likely comes from a read error, as the CDR3 has no conserved phenylalanine or tryptophan at its end. The DNA is left out, because the CDR3 cannot be placed on it with certainty; the CDR3 is given as TCRdb lists it. The V and J genes are TRBV7-2 and TRBJ2-7; TRBD1, the table's D call, lacks a check against the DNA. Germline V CDR1 and CDR2: SGHTA, FQGNSA. The CDR3 spans 17 residues, counting both ends. This CDR3 reads CASSLRGGDYYGYTFGS.

A few counts support this clonotype. The V gene is TRBV20-1, the J gene TRBJ2-1; D remains ambiguous. Trimming pared 3 bases from V and 0 bases from J, leaving 21 bases between. The CDR3 runs to 18 residues. Germline-derived CDR1 and CDR2 are DFQATT and SNEGSKA (reference sequence). The CDR3 reads CSASLPKNHDVSYNEQFF. The CDR3 DNA is TGCAGTGCTAGTTTGCCCAAAAATCACGACGTCTCCTACAATGAGCAGTTCTTC.

This chain uses TRBV5-5 with TRBJ2-4, with a tentative D call TRBD1 (6 bases). CDR1 SGHKS and CDR2 YYEKEE come from the germline V gene (reference sequence). The CDR3 runs to 12 residues. V was cut by 4 bases and J by 13 bases, with 15 bases left in between. In DNA form, the CDR3 reads TGTGCCAGCAGCCGGACAGAGAATGAGCAGTACTTC. Translated, it gives CASSRTENEQYF.

Regarding this clonotype: As the CDR3 is not closed by the conserved phenylalanine or tryptophan, this likely results from a read error. Because the CDR3's place on the DNA is in doubt, the DNA is left out and the CDR3 is given as listed by TCRdb. V usage is TRBV7-8 and J usage is TRBJ2-6; TRBD1 is the table's D call and was not checked against the DNA. With termini counted, the CDR3 has 20 amino acids. Germline CDR1 SGHVS, CDR2 FQNEAQ. The CDR3 region is CASSKGYGTETYYNEQFFGA.

The chain recombines TRBV7-9 with TRBJ2-6; TRBD2 aligns across 10 bases. The J call may be incorrect, as the DNA end agrees better with TRBJ2-7. Germline assignment: CDR1 SEHNR and CDR2 FQNEAQ (reference sequence). The CDR3 length is 18 residues. The CDR3 DNA reads TGTGTTACGCGACGGGCTAGCGGGAGAGGGGGGCTCCTCTACGAGCAGTACTTC. Protein product: CVTRRASGRGGLLYEQYF.

To note about this clonotype: Since no conserved phenylalanine or tryptophan closes the CDR3, a read error is the likely cause. The limits of the CDR3 on the DNA are not certain, so only TCRdb's listed CDR3 is given. The V call is TRBV7-2, the J call TRBJ2-7; TRBD1 was called by the table and not checked on the DNA. CDR1 and CDR2 (germline): SGHTA, FQGNSA. The CDR3 contains 16 residues when both ends are counted. This CDR3 reads CASSLMGGPYEQYFGS.

Ten or more counts support this clonotype. For the CDR3, the DNA is TGTGCCAGCAGGAGGGTCGGGGGCAATCAGCCCCAGCATTTT. It is translated as CASRRVGGNQPQHF. The chain carries TRBV6-1 and TRBJ1-5; D is unresolved. Germline lookup yields CDR1 MNHNS and CDR2 SASEGT. Trimming pared 6 bases from V and 2 bases from J, leaving 11 bases between. CDR3 length equals 14 residues.

This clonotype was seen only a few times. The J gene is TRBJ1-6, the V gene TRBV9, with a tentative D call TRBD1 (6 bases). The CDR3 is made up of 17 amino acids. V lost 5 bases and J 3 bases, leaving 18 bases between the germline ends. Germline V lookup: CDR1 SGDLS, CDR2 YYNGEE. The CDR3 DNA reads as TGTGCCAGCAGTTCCGAACGGGAAGGGGGCTATAATTCACCCCTCCACTTT. Protein sequence: CASSSEREGGYNSPLHF.

The chain has TRBV20-1 and TRBJ1-1, with D possibly being TRBD1 (5 bases). This CDR3 has 14 residues. Germline CDR1 is DFQATT and CDR2 is SNEGSKA (reference sequence). V was cut by 6 bases and J by 4 bases, with 18 bases left in between. In DNA form, the CDR3 reads TGCAGTGCCAGTAGACGTGGGGGGATCACTGAAGCTTTCTTT. Protein: CSASRRGGITEAFF.

With respect to this clonotype: A read error may produce the germline difference seen at one junction end. The chain has TRBV6-8 and TRBJ2-4; TRBD2 might be the D (6 bases). Germline CDR1 and CDR2: MNHGY and SAAAGT. The length of the CDR3 is 15 residues. The CDR3 loop is CASSSLGGDSSPLHF. The CDR3 coding sequence is TGTGCCAGCAGTTCGCTGGGAGGAGATAGCTCACCCCTCCACTTC.

The table lists this clonotype with many counts. The chain has TRBV6-1 and TRBJ1-4; D remains ambiguous. CDR3 length equals 16 residues. V dropped 6 bases and J dropped 5 bases, with 19 bases sitting between them. CDR1 is MNHNS and CDR2 is SASEGT in the germline V gene. The CDR3 DNA reads as TGTGCCAGCAGCCCTACCCGGTGGGAACCGAATGAAAAACTGTTTTTT. Translating gives CASSPTRWEPNEKLFF.

In this sample, this clonotype turned up a few times. One end of the junction is discordant with germline, which a read error may explain. The V and J genes are TRBV6-1 and TRBJ2-4; TRBD2 matches 14 bases. The CDR3 is 13 residues long. CDR1 is MNHNS and CDR2 is SASEGT in the germline V gene. In DNA form, the CDR3 reads TGTGCCAGCAGTTCAGGACTAGCGGGAGGTCTGTTCTTC. Translated, it gives CASSSGLAGGLFF.

The table lists this clonotype with a few counts. J is TRBJ2-3 and V is TRBV5-1; 9 bases match TRBD2. V dropped 4 bases and J dropped 8; count of bases not matched to a gene: 11. In germline, CDR1 is SGHRS, CDR2 YFSETQ. This CDR3 has 15 residues. The CDR3 reads CASSPGGAGGSTQYF. The DNA for the CDR3 is TGCGCCAGCAGCCCCGGGGGAGCGGGAGGATCTACGCAGTATTTT.

V usage is TRBV12-3 or TRBV12-4 and J usage is TRBJ2-1; the D gene is possibly TRBD1 (5 bases). The DNA end favors TRBJ2-5, so the J call may be wrong. The CDR3 is 16 residues long. Here the CDR3 reads CASSLVSGRLLETQYF. DNA for the CDR3: TGTGCCAGCAGTTTAGTTTCAGGGCGCTTGTTAGAGACCCAGTACTTC.

This clonotype was seen repeatedly, ten times or more. This chain uses TRBV6-1 with TRBJ2-3, with TRBD1 matching 9 bases. The CDR3 has 15 amino acids. CDR1 MNHNS and CDR2 SASEGT come from the germline V gene. J gave up 1 base and V 6 bases, and 5 bases lay outside the gene matches. The CDR3 DNA reads as TGTGCCAGCAGAGACAGGGGGAAGGGCACAGATACGCAGTATTTT. This gives the protein CASRDRGKGTDTQYF.

In this sample, this clonotype turned up many times. V and J are TRBV10-2 and TRBJ2-5, with D perhaps matching TRBD1 (6 bases). Germline V CDR1 and CDR2: WSHSY, SAAADI. This CDR3 comprises 13 residues. V lost 3 bases and J lost 5, with 10 bases in between. The CDR3 here is CASSDRGRETQYF. The CDR3 DNA is TGCGCCAGCAGTGACAGGGGCCGGGAGACCCAGTACTTC.

To note about this clonotype: At one of its ends the junction is not consistent with the germline gene, which may arise from a read error. The chain employs TRBV5-3 and TRBJ2-6, with D possibly being TRBD1 (6 bases). TRBV5-3 is assigned to the ORF class and has an uncertain function. The length of the CDR3 is 9 residues. For the CDR3, the DNA is TGCGCCAGCAGCTCGAACAGGGATTTC. This gives the protein CASSSNRDF.

The V gene is TRBV7-9, the J gene TRBJ2-1; weak D call: TRBD2 (6 bases). The ends were cut back, 8 bases at V and 1 base at J, with 12 bases in the middle. The CDR3 covers 14 residues. Germline V CDR1 and CDR2: SEHNR, FQNEAQ (reference sequence). The CDR3 DNA reads TGTGCCAGCTCCCGGGAGATTTCCTACAATGAGCAGTTCTTC. This codes for CASSREISYNEQFF.

The gene calls are TRBV19 and TRBJ1-5; D not resolved. CDR3 length: 15 amino acids. Germline CDR1 and CDR2: LNHDA and SQIVND (reference sequence). Trimming took 1 base from V and 9 from J, leaving 16 bases between them. CDR3 coding DNA: TGTGCCAGTAGTATAGTTCACAAAACCCCGGGGCCCCAGCATTTT. Its translation: CASSIVHKTPGPQHF.